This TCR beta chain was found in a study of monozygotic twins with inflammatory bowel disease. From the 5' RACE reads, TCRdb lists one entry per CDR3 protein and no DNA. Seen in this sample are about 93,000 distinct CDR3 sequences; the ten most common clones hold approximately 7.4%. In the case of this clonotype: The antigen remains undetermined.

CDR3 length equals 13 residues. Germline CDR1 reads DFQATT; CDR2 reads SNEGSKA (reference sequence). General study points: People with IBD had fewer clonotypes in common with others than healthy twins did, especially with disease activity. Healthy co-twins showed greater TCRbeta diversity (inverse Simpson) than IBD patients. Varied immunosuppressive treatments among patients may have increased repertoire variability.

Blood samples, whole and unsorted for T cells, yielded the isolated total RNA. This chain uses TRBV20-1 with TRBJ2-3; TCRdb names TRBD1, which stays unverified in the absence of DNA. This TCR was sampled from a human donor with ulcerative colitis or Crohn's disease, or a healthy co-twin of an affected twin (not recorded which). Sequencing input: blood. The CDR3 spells CSVEDRGTDTQYF.